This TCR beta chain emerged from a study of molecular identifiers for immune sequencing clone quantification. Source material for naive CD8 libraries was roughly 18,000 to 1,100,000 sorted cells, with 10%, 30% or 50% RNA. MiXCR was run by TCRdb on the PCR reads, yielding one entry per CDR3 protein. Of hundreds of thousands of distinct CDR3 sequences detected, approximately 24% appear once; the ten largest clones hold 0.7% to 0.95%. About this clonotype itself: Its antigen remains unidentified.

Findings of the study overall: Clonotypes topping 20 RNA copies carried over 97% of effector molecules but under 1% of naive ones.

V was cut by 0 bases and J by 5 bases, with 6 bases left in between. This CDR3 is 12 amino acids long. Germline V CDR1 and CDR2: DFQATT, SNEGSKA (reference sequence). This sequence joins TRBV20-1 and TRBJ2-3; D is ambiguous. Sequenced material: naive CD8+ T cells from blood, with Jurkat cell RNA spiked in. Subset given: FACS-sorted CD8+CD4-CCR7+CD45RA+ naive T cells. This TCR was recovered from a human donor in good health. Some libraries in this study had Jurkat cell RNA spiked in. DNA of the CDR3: TGCAGTGCTAGAGATGTCTTAGATACGCAGTATTTT. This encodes CSARDVLDTQYF.